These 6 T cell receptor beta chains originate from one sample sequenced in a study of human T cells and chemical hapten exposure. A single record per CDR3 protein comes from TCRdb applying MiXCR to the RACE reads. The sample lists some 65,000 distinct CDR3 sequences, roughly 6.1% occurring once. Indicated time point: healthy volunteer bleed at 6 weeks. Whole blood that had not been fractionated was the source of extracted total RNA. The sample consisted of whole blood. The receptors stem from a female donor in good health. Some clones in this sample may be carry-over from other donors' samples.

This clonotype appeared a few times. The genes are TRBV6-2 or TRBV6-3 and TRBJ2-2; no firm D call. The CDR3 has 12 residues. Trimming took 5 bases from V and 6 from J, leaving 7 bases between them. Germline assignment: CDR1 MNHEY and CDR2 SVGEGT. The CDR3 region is CASSDGSGELFF. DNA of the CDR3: TGTGCCAGCAGTGATGGGTCCGGGGAGCTGTTTTTT.

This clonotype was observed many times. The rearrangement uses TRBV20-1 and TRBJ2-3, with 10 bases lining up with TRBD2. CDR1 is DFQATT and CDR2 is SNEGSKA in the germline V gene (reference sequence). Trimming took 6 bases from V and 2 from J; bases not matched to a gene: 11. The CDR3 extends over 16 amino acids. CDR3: CSAQLRTSGSTDTQYF. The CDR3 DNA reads TGCAGTGCCCAACTAAGGACTAGCGGCTCCACAGATACGCAGTATTTT.

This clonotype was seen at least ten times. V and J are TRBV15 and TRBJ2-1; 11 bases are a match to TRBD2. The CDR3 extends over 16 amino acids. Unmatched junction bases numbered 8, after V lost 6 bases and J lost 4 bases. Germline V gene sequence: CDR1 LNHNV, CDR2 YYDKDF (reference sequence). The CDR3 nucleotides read TGTGCCACCAGTCCCGGACTAGCGGGTGGGTACAATGAGCAGTTCTTC. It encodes CATSPGLAGGYNEQFF.

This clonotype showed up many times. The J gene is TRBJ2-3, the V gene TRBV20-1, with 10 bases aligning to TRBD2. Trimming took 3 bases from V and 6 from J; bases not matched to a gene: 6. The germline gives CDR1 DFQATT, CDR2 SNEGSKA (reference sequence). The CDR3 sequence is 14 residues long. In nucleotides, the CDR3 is TGCAGTGCTAGCCAGACTAGCGGGCCCGATACGCAGTATTTT. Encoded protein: CSASQTSGPDTQYF.

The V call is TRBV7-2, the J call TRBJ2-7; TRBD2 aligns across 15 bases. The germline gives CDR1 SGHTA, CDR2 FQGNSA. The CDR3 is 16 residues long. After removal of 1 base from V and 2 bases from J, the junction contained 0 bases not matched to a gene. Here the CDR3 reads CASSLGTSGRAYEQYF. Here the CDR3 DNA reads TGTGCCAGCAGCTTAGGGACTAGCGGGAGGGCCTACGAGCAGTACTTC. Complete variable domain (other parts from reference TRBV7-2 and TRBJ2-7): GAGVSQSPSNKVTEKGKDVELRCDPISGHTALYWYRQSLGQGLEFLIYFQGNSAPDKSGLPSDRFSAERTGGSVSTLTIQRTQQEDSAVYLCASSLGTSGRAYEQYFGPGTRLTVT.

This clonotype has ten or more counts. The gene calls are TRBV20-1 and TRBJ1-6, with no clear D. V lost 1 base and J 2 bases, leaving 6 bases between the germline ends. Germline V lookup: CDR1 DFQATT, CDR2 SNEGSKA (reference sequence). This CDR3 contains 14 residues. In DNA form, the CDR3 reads TGCAGTGCTAGAGTACAGACCTATAATTCACCCCTCCACTTT. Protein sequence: CSARVQTYNSPLHF.